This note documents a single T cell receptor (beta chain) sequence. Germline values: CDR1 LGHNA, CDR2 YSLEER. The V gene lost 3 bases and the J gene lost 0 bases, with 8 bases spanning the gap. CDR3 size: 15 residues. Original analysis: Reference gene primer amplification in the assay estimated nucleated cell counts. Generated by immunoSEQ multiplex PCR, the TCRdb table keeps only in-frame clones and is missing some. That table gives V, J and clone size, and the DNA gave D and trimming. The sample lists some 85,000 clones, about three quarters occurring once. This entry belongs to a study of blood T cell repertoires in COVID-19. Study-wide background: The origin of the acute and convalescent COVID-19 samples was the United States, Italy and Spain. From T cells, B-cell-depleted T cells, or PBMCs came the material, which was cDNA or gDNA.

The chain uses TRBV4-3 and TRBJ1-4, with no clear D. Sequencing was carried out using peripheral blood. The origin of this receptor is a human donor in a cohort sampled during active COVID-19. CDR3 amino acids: CASSHYVATNEKLFF. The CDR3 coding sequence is TGCGCCAGCAGCCATTATGTTGCAACTAATGAAAAACTGTTTTTT.